This T cell receptor beta chain was sequenced in a study of T cell clonotyping in hematopoietic cell transplantation. On this clone itself: Its antigen remains unidentified. One end of the junction fails to match germline, which may point to a read error.

Assay used: immunoSEQ multiplex PCR; TCRdb lists only in-frame clones, some missing. Here the sample spans approximately 12,000 clones, nearly 90% being singletons. The V gene's germline CDR1 is LNHDA and CDR2 SQIVND (reference sequence). This CDR3 spans 15 amino acids. Findings and limits, study-wide: After transplant, recipient diversity fell while pathologically expanded clonotypes grew through day 180. Cells were unsorted, so CD4 and CD8 contributions were not separated.

This specimen was PBMCs, taken 100 days after allogeneic stem cell transplant. This TCR was recovered from a female patient over 55 who had an allogeneic stem cell transplant from an unrelated donor, so the T cells may come from the graft donor. Some clones in this sample may be carry-over from other donors' samples. The chain links TRBV19 to TRBJ1-5; D is possibly TRBD1 (6 bases). CDR3 nucleotide sequence: TGTGCCAGTAGTTTAGACAGGATCCTGGGGGAGCCCCAGCATTTT. Its protein product is CASSLDRILGEPQHF.